Each of the 23 T cell receptor beta chains below was sequenced from the same sample in a study of shared clonotypes between healthy human individuals. Clones were sequenced by immunoSEQ multiplex PCR, and TCRdb holds only the in-frame ones, with some missing. The sample yields fewer than 1.6 million clones, 98% seen once. Material for sequencing was naive CD4+ T cells sorted from blood. Described subset: CD45RA+ positively selected. These receptors were collected from a man in his thirties or forties in good health.

This chain links TRBV28 with TRBJ2-7; 8 bases agree with TRBD2. Unmatched junction bases numbered 7, after V lost 8 bases and J lost 4 bases. This CDR3 is 13 amino acids long. Germline V gene sequence: CDR1 MDHEN, CDR2 SYDVKM. CDR3 in DNA: TGTGCCAGCTCAAGCGGGAGCCGTTACGAGCAGTACTTC. This translates into CASSSGSRYEQYF.

The rearrangement joins TRBV28 to TRBJ2-7; 8 nucleotides line up with TRBD2. Losses at the gene ends were 3 bases for V and 0 bases for J; bases not matched to a gene: 10. Germline CDR1 MDHEN, CDR2 SYDVKM. This CDR3 comprises 17 residues. The CDR3 loop is CASSLSIGGANSYEQYF. The CDR3 coding sequence is TGTGCCAGCAGTTTGAGTATCGGGGGGGCCAACTCCTACGAGCAGTACTTC.

On this clone: The sample contains more than one DNA sequence encoding this CDR3. The rearrangement uses TRBV18 and TRBJ2-7; D may be TRBD2 (6 bases). Deletions cut 3 bases from V and 7 bases from J, with 16 bases between. The CDR3 has 14 residues. Germline assignment: CDR1 KGHSH and CDR2 LQKENI. CDR3 in DNA: TGTGCCAGCTCACCGGAGGGGCCGTCTGGGGAGCAGTACTTC. This translates into CASSPEGPSGEQYF.

In its sample, this clone was seen once. This sequence joins TRBV5-1 and TRBJ2-7; perhaps TRBD1 as D (6 bases). The germline V and J ends were trimmed by 1 base and 4 bases, with 24 bases remaining between them. CDR1 and CDR2 (germline): SGHRS, YFSETQ. This CDR3 spans 18 amino acids. CDR3 in DNA: TGCGCCAGCAGCTTGTTTTTTGGCCAGGGGAATCAGATTTACGAGCAGTACTTC. It yields the protein CASSLFFGQGNQIYEQYF.

The V gene is TRBV11-3, the J gene TRBJ1-5; D uncertain. This CDR3 has 15 amino acids. In germline, CDR1 is SGHNT, CDR2 YENEEA. The germline V and J ends were trimmed by 5 bases and 3 bases, with 14 bases remaining between them. The CDR3 DNA reads TGTGCCAGCAGCGTCACGGGGTTCGCCAATCAGCCCCAGCATTTT. Protein sequence: CASSVTGFANQPQHF.

The rearrangement uses TRBV7-9 and TRBJ2-5; 9 nucleotides match TRBD2. This CDR3 is 18 amino acids long. CDR1 and CDR2 from the germline V gene are SEHNR and FQNEAQ (reference sequence). V lost 0 bases, J lost 0 bases, and 8 bases stayed unmatched. For the CDR3, the DNA is TGTGCCAGCAGCTTAGCGATCCAAGCTAGCGGGAACCAAGAGACCCAGTACTTC. This sequence encodes CASSLAIQASGNQETQYF.

About this clone: This specimen includes other DNA sequences encoding the same CDR3. The chain employs TRBV5-1 and TRBJ2-1; no clear D. Trimming pared 0 bases from V and 3 bases from J, leaving 7 bases between. CDR3 length equals 14 residues. Germline CDR1 reads SGHRS; CDR2 reads YFSETQ. CDR3 in amino acids: CASSLGLGYNEQFF. The CDR3 coding sequence is TGCGCCAGCAGCTTGGGGCTAGGCTACAATGAGCAGTTCTTC.

The table lists this clone with a few counts. Other DNA sequences of this sample code for an identical CDR3. The rearrangement links TRBV5-1 to TRBJ2-3; 7 nucleotides agree with TRBD2. Germline-derived CDR1 and CDR2 are SGHRS and YFSETQ. V gave up 0 bases and J gave up 0 bases; unmatched junction bases: 4. The CDR3 contains 16 residues. CDR3: CASSLGLAESTDTQYF. CDR3 bases: TGCGCCAGCAGCTTGGGGCTAGCGGAGAGCACAGATACGCAGTATTTT.

The J gene is TRBJ2-3, the V gene TRBV9; D perhaps matches TRBD2 (5 bases). Trimming took off 0 bases at V and 2 bases at J, with 19 bases between the two ends. Per the germline V gene, CDR1 is SGDLS and CDR2 is YYNGEE. This CDR3 contains 18 residues. CDR3 amino acids: CASSVASLGAANTDTQYF. DNA of the CDR3: TGTGCCAGCAGCGTAGCCTCTCTCGGAGCGGCGAACACAGATACGCAGTATTTT. The whole variable domain, remainder taken from reference TRBV9 and TRBJ2-3, is DSGVTQTPKHLITATGQRVTLRCSPRSGDLSVYWYQQSLDQGLQFLIQYYNGEERAKGNILERFSAQQFPDLHSELNLSSLELGDSALYFCASSVASLGAANTDTQYFGPGTRLTVL.

This rearrangement joins TRBV14 to TRBJ2-3; D not resolved. V lost 1 base to trimming and J lost 11 bases, with 10 bases between them. There are 12 residues in the CDR3. The V gene's germline CDR1 is SGHDN and CDR2 FVKESK. CDR3 in amino acids: CASSQADLKQYF. CDR3 coding DNA: TGTGCCAGCAGCCAAGCGGATCTAAAGCAGTATTTT.

The chain links TRBV28 to TRBJ2-7; weak D call: TRBD1 (6 bases). The CDR3 is 13 residues long. The germline V gene has CDR1 MDHEN and CDR2 SYDVKM. V was trimmed by 6 bases and J by 1 base, leaving 10 bases between them. CDR3 nucleotides: TGTGCCAGCAGGGGGGCAGAATCCTACGAGCAGTACTTC. Translation gives CASRGAESYEQYF.

The chain uses TRBV27 and TRBJ2-4, with 11 bases aligning to TRBD2. The germline CDR1 and CDR2 sequences are MNHEY and SMNVEV (reference sequence). The length of the CDR3 is 17 residues. Trimming removed 4 bases from V and 7 bases from J; junction bases left unmatched: 12. CDR3 nucleotides: TGTGCCAGCAGTTCGATAGCGGGAGGGCCGGCGTGGAACATTCAGTACTTC. This translates into CASSSIAGGPAWNIQYF.

The chain carries TRBV11-3 and TRBJ2-6, with a tentative D call TRBD1 (6 bases). CDR3 size: 17 residues. The germline V gene has CDR1 SGHNT and CDR2 YENEEA. Between the trimmed V and J ends, which lost 1 base and 3 bases, there was a span of 13 bases. CDR3 protein: CASSLGAGAGGANVLTF. The DNA of the CDR3 is TGTGCCAGCAGCTTAGGGGCAGGGGCCGGTGGGGCCAACGTCCTGACTTTC.

The CDR3 nucleotides are TGTGCCAGCAGTTACAAGGCCGATGGCCCCTACGAGCAGTACTTC. Encoded protein: CASSYKADGPYEQYF. The gene calls are TRBV6-5 and TRBJ2-7; D gene ambiguous. Trimming took 2 bases from V and 2 from J, leaving 13 bases between them. This CDR3 has 15 residues. CDR1 and CDR2 (germline): MNHEY, SVGAGI.

The CDR3 loop is CASSKPGVADYEQYF. CDR3 DNA: TGTGCCAGCAGCAAGCCAGGGGTGGCCGACTACGAGCAGTACTTC. The J gene is TRBJ2-7, the V gene TRBV5-4, with D possibly being TRBD1 (6 bases). Trimming took 4 bases from V and 3 from J, leaving 17 bases between them. Per germline, CDR1 SGHNT and CDR2 YYREEE (reference sequence). The CDR3 consists of 15 residues.

CDR3 nucleotide sequence: TGTGCCAGCAGCCGCTCGTTCGGGTCCGGCTACACCTTC. Protein sequence: CASSRSFGSGYTF. The chain is built from TRBV7-6 and TRBJ1-2; D is uncertain. The CDR3 runs 13 residues. Germline V gene data show CDR1 as SGHVS and CDR2 as FNYEAQ. V lost 5 bases to trimming and J lost 8 bases, with 15 bases between them.

With regard to this clone: The sample holds other DNA sequences that translate to the same CDR3. The rearrangement joins TRBV7-3 to TRBJ2-5; no clear D gene. The V gene's germline CDR1 is SGHTA and CDR2 FQGTGA. V lost 3 bases and J lost 5, with 10 bases in between. The CDR3 has 13 residues. DNA for the CDR3: TGTGCCAGCAGCTTGGGCCCCCGTGAGACCCAGTACTTC. It codes for CASSLGPRETQYF.

The table lists this clone with a count of one. The J gene is TRBJ2-7, the V gene TRBV6-5, with unresolved D. Germline loops: CDR1 MNHEY, CDR2 SVGAGI. This CDR3 spans 14 amino acids. V lost 8 bases and J lost 5, with 19 bases in between. Here the CDR3 DNA reads TGTGCCAGCTCGCGCGATGGGTTTCTCAACGAGCAGTACTTC. As protein: CASSRDGFLNEQYF.

The chain has TRBV7-3 and TRBJ1-1; 8 positions match TRBD1. Germline CDR1 SGHTA, CDR2 FQGTGA. The CDR3 loop spans 15 amino acids. The ends lost 10 bases at V and 0 bases at J; junction bases unmatched: 10. DNA of the CDR3: TGTGCCATCACACTCCGGACAGGGTTGAACACTGAAGCTTTCTTT. Translating gives CAITLRTGLNTEAFF. Drawing the rest from reference TRBV7-3 and TRBJ1-1, the complete variable domain is GAGVSQTPSNKVTEKGKYVELRCDPISGHTALYWYRQSLGQGPEFLIYFQGTGAADDSGLPNDRFFAVRPEGSVSTLKIQRTERGDSAVYLCAITLRTGLNTEAFFGQGTRLTVV.

The chain recombines TRBV11-2 with TRBJ1-1, with TRBD1 as a possible D gene (5 bases). Germline CDR1 reads SGHAT; CDR2 reads FQNNGV. CDR3 length equals 15 residues. V was pared by 5 bases and J by 3 bases, with 16 bases between. In DNA, the CDR3 is TGTGCCAGCAGCCTGCTGCAGGGTCAATACACTGAAGCTTTCTTT. Protein sequence: CASSLLQGQYTEAFF.

The count of this clone is one. V usage is TRBV11-2 and J usage is TRBJ2-3; 12 bases line up with TRBD2. The CDR3 has 17 amino acids. Trimming removed 5 bases from V and 3 bases from J; junction bases left unmatched: 9. The germline CDR1 and CDR2 sequences are SGHAT and FQNNGV. CDR3 residues: CASSLGVGLAGTDTQYF. In nucleotides, the CDR3 is TGTGCCAGCAGCCTGGGGGTTGGACTAGCGGGAACAGATACGCAGTATTTT.

The DNA for the CDR3 is TGTGCCATCAGTGAACAGGGTAATGACATTCAGTACTTC. It specifies CAISEQGNDIQYF. The rearrangement joins TRBV10-3 to TRBJ2-4, with D maybe TRBD1 (6 bases). The length of the CDR3 is 13 residues. Germline CDR1 and CDR2: ENHRY and SYGVKD. Deletions cut 3 bases from V and 8 bases from J, with 11 bases between.

The chain couples TRBV5-5 to TRBJ2-2; D uncertain. Germline values: CDR1 SGHKS, CDR2 YYEKEE (reference sequence). Trimming took off 4 bases at V and 2 bases at J, with 12 bases between the two ends. CDR3 length equals 15 residues. Here the CDR3 reads CASSPGPINTGELFF. In DNA, the CDR3 is TGTGCCAGCAGCCCGGGTCCTATCAACACCGGGGAGCTGTTTTTT.